This T cell receptor beta chain is from a study of shared clonotypes between healthy human individuals. Trimming shortened V by 8 bases and J by 13 bases, and 20 bases separated the two germline ends. This CDR3 has 13 residues. CDR1 LNHDA and CDR2 SQIVND come from the germline V gene (reference sequence). Several immunoSEQ plates received, in even portions, the genomic DNA of each subset. Assay used: immunoSEQ multiplex PCR; TCRdb lists only in-frame clones, some missing. The sample has more than 900,000 clones, approximately 80% seen once. The genes are TRBV19 and TRBJ1-4; D is perhaps TRBD1 (5 bases). The sequence was obtained from a man between 18 and 29 years old in good health. Some clones in this sample may be carry-over from other donors' samples. The specimen sequenced was memory CD4+ T cells from PBMCs. The subset was: CD45RA-negative fraction. The CDR3 sequence: CASGPRTYFALFF. The CDR3 DNA is TGTGCCAGTGGCCCGCGGACATATTTCGCACTGTTTTTT.